This T cell receptor beta chain originates from a study of blood T cell repertoires in COVID-19. Overall study: The United States, Italy and Spain were the sources of the acute and convalescent COVID-19 samples.

Assignments of participants to cohorts depended upon their own reported clinical history. Germline V gene lookup returns CDR1 SGDLS and CDR2 YYNGEE. The CDR3 runs to 14 residues. V was clipped by 0 bases and J by 9 bases; unmatched bases: 5. Authors' analysis steps: Scientists estimated how many nucleated cells there were by amplifying reference gene primers. Here immunoSEQ multiplex PCR was the method, and the copy in TCRdb shows in-frame clones only, minus some. That table gives V, J and clone size, and the DNA gave D and trimming. The sample holds roughly 400,000 clones; about 88% are singletons and the top ten take roughly 1.4%.

Sequencing was carried out using PBMCs or T cells enriched from blood (not recorded which). This rearrangement joins TRBV9 to TRBJ1-2, with 10 nucleotides matching TRBD1. The sequence came from a woman between 18 and 29 years old who had been exposed to COVID-19. The CDR3 sequence is CASSVDWDRGRYTF. CDR3 coding DNA: TGTGCCAGCAGCGTAGACTGGGACAGGGGTCGCTACACCTTC.